The 5 T cell receptor beta chains below all came from one sample that was sequenced in a study of blood T cell repertoires in COVID-19. Clones were read by immunoSEQ multiplex PCR, and TCRdb kept only the in-frame ones, dropping some. In the table there are 250,000 or so clones, roughly 89% of which are singletons. Sequences were obtained from peripheral blood. The receptors come from a woman aged 40 to 50 who had recovered from COVID-19.

This chain's CDR3 is CASRDLGAGNTIYF. DNA for the CDR3: TGCGCCAGCAGAGATCTAGGGGCTGGAAACACCATATATTTT. The chain employs TRBV5-1 and TRBJ1-3, with D possibly matching TRBD1 (5 bases). Germline V lookup: CDR1 SGHRS, CDR2 YFSETQ. V gave up 5 bases and J gave up 2 bases, with 11 bases separating them. The CDR3 extends over 14 amino acids.

V gene TRBV19 combines with J gene TRBJ2-2; 9 bases line up with TRBD2. CDR3 length: 15 amino acids. V was clipped by 6 bases and J by 6 bases; unmatched bases: 8. Germline CDR1 is LNHDA and CDR2 is SQIVND (reference sequence). CDR3 DNA sequence: TGTGCCAGTAGCCTGGGACTAGCCGAGGCCGGGGAGCTGTTTTTT. Translated, it gives CASSLGLAEAGELFF.

This clone was detected many times. The chain recombines TRBV3-1 (or the pseudogene TRBV3-2) with TRBJ2-3, with a weak D call TRBD1 (5 bases). The CDR3 covers 13 residues. V was pared by 6 bases and J by 4 bases, with 11 bases between. The germline CDR1 and CDR2 sequences are LGHDT and YNNKEL (reference sequence). This chain's CDR3 is CASSLDRADTQYF. The CDR3 nucleotides are TGTGCCAGCAGTCTCGACAGAGCAGATACGCAGTATTTT.

V and J are TRBV4-1 and TRBJ2-5, with D maybe TRBD1 (6 bases). This CDR3 spans 16 amino acids. Germline CDR1 is MGHRA and CDR2 is YSYEKL. Trimming shortened V by 4 bases and J by 5 bases, and 20 bases separated the two germline ends. CDR3 sequence reads: CASSLAQGVPRETQYF. The CDR3 DNA follows: TGCGCCAGCAGCCTAGCACAGGGCGTACCAAGGGAGACCCAGTACTTC.

The rearrangement links TRBV3-1 (or the pseudogene TRBV3-2) to TRBJ1-2; TRBD1 matches 9 bases. Germline V lookup: CDR1 LGHDT, CDR2 YNNKEL (reference sequence). The CDR3 runs to 15 residues. V lost 4 bases, J lost 4 bases, and 7 bases stayed unmatched. The CDR3 reads CASSPGTGGGYGYTF. CDR3 DNA sequence: TGTGCCAGCAGCCCCGGAACAGGGGGCGGCTATGGCTACACCTTC.